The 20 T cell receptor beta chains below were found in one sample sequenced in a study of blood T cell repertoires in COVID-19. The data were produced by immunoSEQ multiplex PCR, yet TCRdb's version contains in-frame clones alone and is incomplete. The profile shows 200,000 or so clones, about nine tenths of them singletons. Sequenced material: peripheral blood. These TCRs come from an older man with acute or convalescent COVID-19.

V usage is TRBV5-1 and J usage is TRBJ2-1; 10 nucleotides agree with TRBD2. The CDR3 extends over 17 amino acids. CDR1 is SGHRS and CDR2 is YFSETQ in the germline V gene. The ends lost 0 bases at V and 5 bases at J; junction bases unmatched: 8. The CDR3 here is CASSLVNLAGVNNEQFF. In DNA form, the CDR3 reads TGCGCCAGCAGCTTGGTAAACCTAGCGGGAGTCAACAATGAGCAGTTCTTC. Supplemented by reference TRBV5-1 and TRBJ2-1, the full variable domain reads KAGVTQTPRYLIKTRGQQVTLSCSPISGHRSVSWYQQTPGQGLQFLFEYFSETQRNKGNFPGRFSGRQFSNSRSEMNVSTLELGDSALYLCASSLVNLAGVNNEQFFGPGTRLTVL.

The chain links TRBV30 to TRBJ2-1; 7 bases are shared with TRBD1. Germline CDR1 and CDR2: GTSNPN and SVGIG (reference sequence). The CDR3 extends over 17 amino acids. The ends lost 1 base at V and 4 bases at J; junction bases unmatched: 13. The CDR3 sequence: CAWSEGGLGQRYNEQFF. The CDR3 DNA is TGTGCCTGGAGTGAGGGTGGTTTGGGACAGCGATACAATGAGCAGTTCTTC.

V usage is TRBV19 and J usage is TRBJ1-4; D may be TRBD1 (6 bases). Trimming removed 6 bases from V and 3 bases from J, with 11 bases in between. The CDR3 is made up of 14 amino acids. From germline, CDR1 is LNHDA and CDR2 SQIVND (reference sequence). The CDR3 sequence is CASSPQGPNEKLFF. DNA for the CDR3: TGTGCCAGTAGCCCACAGGGCCCTAATGAAAAACTGTTTTTT. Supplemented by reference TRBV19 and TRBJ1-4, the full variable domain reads DGGITQSPKYLFRKEGQNVTLSCEQNLNHDAMYWYRQDPGQGLRLIYYSQIVNDFQKGDIAEGYSVSREKKESFPLTVTSAQKNPTAFYLCASSPQGPNEKLFFGSGTQLSVL.

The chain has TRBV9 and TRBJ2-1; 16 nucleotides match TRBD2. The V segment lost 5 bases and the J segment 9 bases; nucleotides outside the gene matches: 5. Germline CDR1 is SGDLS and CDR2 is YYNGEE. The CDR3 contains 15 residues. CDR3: CASRAGLAGGGEQFF. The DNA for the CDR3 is TGTGCCAGCAGGGCGGGACTAGCGGGAGGGGGTGAGCAGTTCTTC.

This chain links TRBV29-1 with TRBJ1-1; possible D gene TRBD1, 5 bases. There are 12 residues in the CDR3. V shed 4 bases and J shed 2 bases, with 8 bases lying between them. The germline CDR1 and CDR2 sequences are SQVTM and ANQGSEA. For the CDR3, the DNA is TGCAGCGTTGGGGACTTTAACACTGAAGCTTTCTTT. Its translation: CSVGDFNTEAFF.

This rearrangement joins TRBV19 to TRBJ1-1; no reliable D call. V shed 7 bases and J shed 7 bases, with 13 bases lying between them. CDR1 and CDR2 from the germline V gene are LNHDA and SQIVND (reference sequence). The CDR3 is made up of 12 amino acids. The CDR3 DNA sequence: TGTGCCAGTACGCAGGCGGGTATTGAAGCTTTCTTT. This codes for CASTQAGIEAFF.

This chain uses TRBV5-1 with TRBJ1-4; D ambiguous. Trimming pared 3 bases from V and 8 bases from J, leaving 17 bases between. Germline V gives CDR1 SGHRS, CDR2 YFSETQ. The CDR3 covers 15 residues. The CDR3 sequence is CASSSGRRSGEKLFF. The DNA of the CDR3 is TGCGCCAGCAGCTCCGGACGCAGAAGCGGAGAAAAACTGTTTTTT.

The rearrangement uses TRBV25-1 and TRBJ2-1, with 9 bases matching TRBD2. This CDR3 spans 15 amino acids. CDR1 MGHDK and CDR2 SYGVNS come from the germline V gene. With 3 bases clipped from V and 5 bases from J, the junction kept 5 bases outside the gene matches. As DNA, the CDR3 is TGTGCCAGCAGTGAGAGCGGGAGGCCAGACAATGAGCAGTTCTTC. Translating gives CASSESGRPDNEQFF.

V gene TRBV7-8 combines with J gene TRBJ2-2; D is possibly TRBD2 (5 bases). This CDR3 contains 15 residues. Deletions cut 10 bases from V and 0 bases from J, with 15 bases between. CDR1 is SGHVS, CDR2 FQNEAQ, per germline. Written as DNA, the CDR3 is TGTGCCACTTCAAGGAGCGGAGCGAACACCGGGGAGCTGTTTTTT. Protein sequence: CATSRSGANTGELFF. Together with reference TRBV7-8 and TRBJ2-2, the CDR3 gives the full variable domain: GAGVSQSPRYKVAKRGQDVALRCDPISGHVSLFWYQQALGQGPEFLTYFQNEAQLDKSGLPSDRFFAERPEGSVSTLKIQRTQQEDSAVYLCATSRSGANTGELFFGEGSRLTVL.

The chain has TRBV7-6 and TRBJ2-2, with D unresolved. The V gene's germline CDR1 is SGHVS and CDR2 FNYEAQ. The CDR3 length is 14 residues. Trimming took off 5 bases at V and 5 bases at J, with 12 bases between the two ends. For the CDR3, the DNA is TGTGCCAGCAGCCCACTTCACGGGACCGGGGAGCTGTTTTTT. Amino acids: CASSPLHGTGELFF.

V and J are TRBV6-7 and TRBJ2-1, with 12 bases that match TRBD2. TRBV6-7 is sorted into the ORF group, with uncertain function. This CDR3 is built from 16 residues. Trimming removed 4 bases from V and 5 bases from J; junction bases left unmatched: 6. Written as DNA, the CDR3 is TGTGCCAGCAGTTCTCTAGCGGGAGGGGGGGACAATGAGCAGTTCTTC. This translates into CASSSLAGGGDNEQFF.

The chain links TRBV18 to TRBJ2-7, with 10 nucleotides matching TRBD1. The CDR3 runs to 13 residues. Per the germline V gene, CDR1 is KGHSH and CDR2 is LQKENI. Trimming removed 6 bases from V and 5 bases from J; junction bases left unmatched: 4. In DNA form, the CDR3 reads TGTGCCAGCTCCTCGGGACAGGGGAACGAGCAGTACTTC. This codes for CASSSGQGNEQYF.

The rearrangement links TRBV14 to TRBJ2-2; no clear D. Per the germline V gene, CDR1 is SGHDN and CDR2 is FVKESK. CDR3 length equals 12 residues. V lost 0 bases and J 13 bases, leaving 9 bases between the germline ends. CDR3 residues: CASSQDRRTLFF. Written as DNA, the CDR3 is TGTGCCAGCAGCCAAGACAGGCGAACGCTGTTTTTT.

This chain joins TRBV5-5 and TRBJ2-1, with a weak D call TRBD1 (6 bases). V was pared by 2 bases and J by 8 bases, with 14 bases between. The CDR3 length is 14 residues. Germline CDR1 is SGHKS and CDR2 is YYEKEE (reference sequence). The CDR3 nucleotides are TGTGCCAGCAGCTTCTACAGGGAATCCTATGAGCAGTTCTTC. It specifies CASSFYRESYEQFF.

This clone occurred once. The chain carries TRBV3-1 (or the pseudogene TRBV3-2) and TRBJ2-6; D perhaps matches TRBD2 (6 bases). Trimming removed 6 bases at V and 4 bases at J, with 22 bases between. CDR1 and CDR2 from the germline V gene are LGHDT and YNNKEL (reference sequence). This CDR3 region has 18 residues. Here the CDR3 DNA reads TGTGCCAGCAGAGGTGCCGGGGGAAGTTTTTCCGGGGCCAACGTCCTGACTTTC. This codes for CASRGAGGSFSGANVLTF.

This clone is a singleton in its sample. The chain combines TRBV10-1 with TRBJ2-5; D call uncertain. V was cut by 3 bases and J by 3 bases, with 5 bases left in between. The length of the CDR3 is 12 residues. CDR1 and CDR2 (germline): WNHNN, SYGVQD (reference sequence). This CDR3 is CASSDGEETQYF. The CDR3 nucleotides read TGCGCCAGCAGTGACGGAGAAGAGACCCAGTACTTC.

Here the CDR3 DNA reads TGCAGTGCTAGTGCGACTAGCGGGGCGGCTGTTCCCCAGTACTTC. Amino acids: CSASATSGAAVPQYF. The chain joins TRBV20-1 to TRBJ2-5, with 11 bases matching TRBD2. Germline V CDR1 and CDR2: DFQATT, SNEGSKA (reference sequence). Unmatched junction bases numbered 12, after V lost 3 bases and J lost 9 bases. CDR3 length: 15 amino acids.

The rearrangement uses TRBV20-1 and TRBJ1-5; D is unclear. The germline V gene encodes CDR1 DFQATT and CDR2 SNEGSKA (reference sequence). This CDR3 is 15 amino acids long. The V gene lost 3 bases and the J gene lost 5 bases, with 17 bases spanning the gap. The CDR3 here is CSASHGPGGDQPQHF. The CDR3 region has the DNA TGCAGTGCTAGTCACGGACCGGGAGGTGATCAGCCCCAGCATTTT.

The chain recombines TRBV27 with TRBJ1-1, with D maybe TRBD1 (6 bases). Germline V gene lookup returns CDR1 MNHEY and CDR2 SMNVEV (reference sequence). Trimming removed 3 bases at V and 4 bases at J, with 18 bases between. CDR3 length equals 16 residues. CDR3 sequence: CASSFREAGAGTEAFF. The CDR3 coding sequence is TGTGCCAGCAGTTTTAGGGAGGCGGGGGCTGGCACTGAAGCTTTCTTT.

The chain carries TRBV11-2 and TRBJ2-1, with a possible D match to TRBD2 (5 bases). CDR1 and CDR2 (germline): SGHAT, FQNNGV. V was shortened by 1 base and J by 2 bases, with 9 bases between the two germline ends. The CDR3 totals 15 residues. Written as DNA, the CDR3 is TGTGCCAGCAGCTTAGGGAGGTCAGCCTACAATGAGCAGTTCTTC. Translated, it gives CASSLGRSAYNEQFF.